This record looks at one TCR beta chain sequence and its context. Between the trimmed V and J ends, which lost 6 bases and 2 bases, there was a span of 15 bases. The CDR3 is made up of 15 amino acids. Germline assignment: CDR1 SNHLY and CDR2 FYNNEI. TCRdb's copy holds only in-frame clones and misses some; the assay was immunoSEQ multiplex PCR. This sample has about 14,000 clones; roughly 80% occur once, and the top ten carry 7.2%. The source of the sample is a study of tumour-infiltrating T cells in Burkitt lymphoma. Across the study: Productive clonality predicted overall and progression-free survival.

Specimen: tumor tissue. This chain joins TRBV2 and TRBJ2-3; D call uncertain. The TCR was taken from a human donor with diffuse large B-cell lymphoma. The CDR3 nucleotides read TGTGCCAGCAGATCCTTCCCAACGACCACAGATACGCAGTATTTT. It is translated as CASRSFPTTTDTQYF.